This T cell receptor (beta chain) was profiled in a study of molecular identifiers for immune sequencing clone quantification. Study-level points and caveats: Spiked Jurkat TCR RNA equal to one cell could reportedly be picked out among some 1 million naive cells. Barcode-sharing identical TCR molecules could underestimate highly expanded clone sizes.

TCRdb re-analysed the PCR reads in MiXCR, keeping a single row per CDR3 protein. The sample lists just over 40,000 distinct CDR3 sequences, under 20% seen once, with about 6.6% in the top ten. Many counts were recorded for this clonotype. The antigen is not known. CDR1 SGHAT and CDR2 FQNNGV come from the germline V gene. Trimming pared 6 bases from V and 2 bases from J, leaving 4 bases between. There are 11 residues in the CDR3. The sequence came from a human donor in good health. Some libraries in this study had Jurkat cell RNA spiked in. What was sequenced was naive CD8+ T cells from blood, with Jurkat cell RNA spiked in. Subset indicated: FACS-sorted CD8+CD4-CCR7+CD45RA+ naive T cells. The chain carries TRBV11-2 and TRBJ1-1; D not certain. The CDR3 sequence is CASRGNTEAFF. CDR3 sequence (DNA): TGTGCCAGCAGGGGAAACACTGAAGCTTTCTTT.